This paragraph reports one T cell receptor beta chain. Germline CDR1 is MDHEN and CDR2 is SYDVKM. The junction had 9 bases not matched to a gene; V was cut back by 6 bases and J by 8 bases. This CDR3 comprises 13 residues. In the original processing: Using reference gene primer amplification, nucleated cell counts were estimated. The method was immunoSEQ multiplex PCR; TCRdb's version includes in-frame clones alone and lacks a portion of them. That table is the source of V, J and clone size, and D and trimming were worked out from the DNA. Of 80,000 to 90,000 clones in the sample, roughly 84% are singletons; the top ten hold about 14%. The data belong to a study of blood T cell repertoires in COVID-19.

J is TRBJ1-2 and V is TRBV28; TRBD1 matches 7 bases. The sample was peripheral blood. The TCR originated in a woman in her seventies with acute or convalescent COVID-19. The CDR3 sequence: CASRTGTVDGYTF. CDR3 DNA sequence: TGTGCCAGCAGAACCGGGACAGTCGACGGCTACACCTTC.